The sequence of this T cell receptor (beta chain) was determined in a study of blood T cell repertoires in COVID-19. Under the authors' procedure: Reference gene primer amplification yielded estimated nucleated cell counts. Generated by immunoSEQ multiplex PCR, the TCRdb table keeps only in-frame clones and is missing some. The V and J calls and clone size are taken from that table; D and trimming were inferred from the DNA. The table records 470,000 or so clones, around 88% of them present only once. The germline V and J ends were trimmed by 5 bases and 4 bases, with 9 bases remaining between them. This CDR3 contains 13 residues. Germline CDR1 is MNHEY and CDR2 is SMNVEV (reference sequence).

Sample: peripheral blood. The sequence was obtained from a woman younger than 45 with acute or convalescent COVID-19. This chain joins TRBV27 and TRBJ2-1; D is perhaps TRBD2 (5 bases). Here the CDR3 reads CASSRTRYNEQFF. The CDR3 DNA follows: TGTGCCAGCAGTAGAACTAGATACAATGAGCAGTTCTTC.